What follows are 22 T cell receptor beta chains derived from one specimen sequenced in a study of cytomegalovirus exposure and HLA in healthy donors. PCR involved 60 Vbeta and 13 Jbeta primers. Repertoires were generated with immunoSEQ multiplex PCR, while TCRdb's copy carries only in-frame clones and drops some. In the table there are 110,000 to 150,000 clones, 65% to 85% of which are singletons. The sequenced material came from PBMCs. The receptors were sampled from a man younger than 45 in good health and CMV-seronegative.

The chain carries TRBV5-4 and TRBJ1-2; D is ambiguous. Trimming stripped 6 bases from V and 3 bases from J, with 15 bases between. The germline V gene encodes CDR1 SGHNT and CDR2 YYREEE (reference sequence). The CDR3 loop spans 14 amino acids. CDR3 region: CASNSYGEDYGYTF. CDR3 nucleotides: TGTGCCAGCAATTCATATGGGGAGGACTATGGCTACACCTTC. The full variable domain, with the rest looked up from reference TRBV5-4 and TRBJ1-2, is ETGVTQSPTHLIKTRGQQVTLRCSSQSGHNTVSWYQQALGQGPQFIFQYYREEENGRGNFPPRFSGLQFPNYSSELNVNALELDDSALYLCASNSYGEDYGYTFGSGTRLTVV.

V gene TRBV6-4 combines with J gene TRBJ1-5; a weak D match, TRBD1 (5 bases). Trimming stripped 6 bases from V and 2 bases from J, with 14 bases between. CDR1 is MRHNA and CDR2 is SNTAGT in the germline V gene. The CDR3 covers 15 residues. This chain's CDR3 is CASRAPRGGNQPQHF. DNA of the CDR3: TGTGCCAGCAGGGCCCCTCGGGGGGGCAATCAGCCCCAGCATTTT.

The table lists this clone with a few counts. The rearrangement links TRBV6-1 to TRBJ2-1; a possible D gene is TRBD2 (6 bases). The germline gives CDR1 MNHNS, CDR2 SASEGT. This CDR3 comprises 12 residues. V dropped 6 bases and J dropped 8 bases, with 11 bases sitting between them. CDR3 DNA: TGTGCCAGCAGCCGGGGGTGGGATGAGCAGTTCTTC. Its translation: CASSRGWDEQFF.

This CDR3 reads CASQAGRGELFF. For the CDR3, the DNA is TGTGCCAGTCAAGCGGGCCGGGGGGAGCTGTTTTTT. The chain links TRBV7-9 to TRBJ2-2, with D maybe TRBD2 (6 bases). The germline V gene encodes CDR1 SEHNR and CDR2 FQNEAQ (reference sequence). V lost 9 bases, J lost 8 bases, and 13 bases lay in between. This CDR3 comprises 12 residues.

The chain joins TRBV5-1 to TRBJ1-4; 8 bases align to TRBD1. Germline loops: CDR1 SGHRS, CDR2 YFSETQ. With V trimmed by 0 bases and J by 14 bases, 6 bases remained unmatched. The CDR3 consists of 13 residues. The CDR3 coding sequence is TGCGCCAGCAGCTTGGAGGACAGGGAGGGGCTGTTTTTT. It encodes CASSLEDREGLFF.

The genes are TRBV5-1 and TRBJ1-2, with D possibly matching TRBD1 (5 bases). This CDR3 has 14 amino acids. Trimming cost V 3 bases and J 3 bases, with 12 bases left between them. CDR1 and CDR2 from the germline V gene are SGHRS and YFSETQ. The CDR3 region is CASSSQAGDYGYTF. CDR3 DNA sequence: TGCGCCAGCAGCTCCCAGGCGGGGGACTATGGCTACACCTTC.

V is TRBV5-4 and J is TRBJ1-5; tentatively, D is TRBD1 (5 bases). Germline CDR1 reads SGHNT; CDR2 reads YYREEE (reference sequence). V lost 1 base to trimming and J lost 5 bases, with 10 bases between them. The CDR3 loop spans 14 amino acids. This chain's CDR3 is CASSLQGPDQPQHF. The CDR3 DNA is TGTGCCAGCAGCTTGCAGGGCCCCGATCAGCCCCAGCATTTT.

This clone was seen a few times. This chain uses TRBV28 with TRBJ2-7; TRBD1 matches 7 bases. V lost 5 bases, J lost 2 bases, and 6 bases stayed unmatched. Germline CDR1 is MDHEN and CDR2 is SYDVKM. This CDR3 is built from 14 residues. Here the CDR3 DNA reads TGTGCCAGCAGTCCCCTCCAGGGGGCCTACGAGCAGTACTTC. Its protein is CASSPLQGAYEQYF.

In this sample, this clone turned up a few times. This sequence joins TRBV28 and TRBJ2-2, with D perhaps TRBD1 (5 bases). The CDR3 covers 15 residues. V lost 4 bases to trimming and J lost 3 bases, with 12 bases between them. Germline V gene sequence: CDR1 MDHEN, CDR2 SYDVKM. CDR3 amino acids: CASSSIRQYTGELFF. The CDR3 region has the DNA TGTGCCAGCAGTTCTATCCGACAGTACACCGGGGAGCTGTTTTTT. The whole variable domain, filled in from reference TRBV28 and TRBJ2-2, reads DVKVTQSSRYLVKRTGEKVFLECVQDMDHENMFWYRQDPGLGLRLIYFSYDVKMKEKGDIPEGYSVSREKKERFSLILESASTNQTSMYLCASSSIRQYTGELFFGEGSRLTVL.

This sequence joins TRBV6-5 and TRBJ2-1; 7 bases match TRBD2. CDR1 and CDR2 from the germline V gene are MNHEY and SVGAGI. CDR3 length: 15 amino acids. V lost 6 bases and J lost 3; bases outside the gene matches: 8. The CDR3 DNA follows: TGTGCCAGCAGGGGCCGGGACTATAACTACAATGAGCAGTTCTTC. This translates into CASRGRDYNYNEQFF.

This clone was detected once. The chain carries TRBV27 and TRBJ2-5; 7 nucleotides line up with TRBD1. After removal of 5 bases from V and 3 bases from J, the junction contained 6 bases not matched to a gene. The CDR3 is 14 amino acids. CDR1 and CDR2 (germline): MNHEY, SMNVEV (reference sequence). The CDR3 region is CASSVDRLKETQYF. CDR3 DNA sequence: TGTGCCAGCAGTGTGGACAGGCTTAAAGAGACCCAGTACTTC.

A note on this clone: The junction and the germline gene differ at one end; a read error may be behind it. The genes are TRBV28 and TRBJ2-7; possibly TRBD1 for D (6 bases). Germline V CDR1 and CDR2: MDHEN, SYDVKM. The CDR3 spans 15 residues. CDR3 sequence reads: CASSLYPDRSYEQYF. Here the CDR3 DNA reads TGTGCCAGCAGCTTATACCCGGACAGATCCTACGAGCAGTACTTC. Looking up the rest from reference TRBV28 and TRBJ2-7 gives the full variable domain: DVKVTQSSRYLVKRTGEKVFLECVQDMDHENMFWYRQDPGLGLRLIYFSYDVKMKEKGDIPEGYSVSREKKERFSLILESASTNQTSMYLCASSLYPDRSYEQYFGPGTRLTVT.

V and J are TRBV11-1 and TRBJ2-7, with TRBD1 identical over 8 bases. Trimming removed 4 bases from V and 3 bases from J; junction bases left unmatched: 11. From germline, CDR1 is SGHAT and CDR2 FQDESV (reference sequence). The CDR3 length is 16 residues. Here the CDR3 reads CASSSAFQGAGYEQYF. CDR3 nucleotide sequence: TGTGCCAGCAGCTCAGCCTTCCAGGGGGCGGGCTACGAGCAGTACTTC.

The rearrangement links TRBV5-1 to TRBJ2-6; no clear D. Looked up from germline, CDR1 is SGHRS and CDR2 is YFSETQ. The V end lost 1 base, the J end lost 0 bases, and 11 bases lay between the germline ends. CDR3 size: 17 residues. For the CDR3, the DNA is TGCGCCAGCAGCTTGCGATCCACGAGCTCTGGGGCCAACGTCCTGACTTTC. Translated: CASSLRSTSSGANVLTF.

The CDR3 protein is CASSQAASGGPYEQYF. In DNA form, the CDR3 reads TGCGCCAGCAGCCAAGCGGCCTCAGGAGGCCCCTACGAGCAGTACTTC. The gene calls are TRBV4-1 and TRBJ2-7; D is possibly TRBD2 (5 bases). The ends were cut back, 1 base at V and 2 bases at J, with 15 bases in the middle. This CDR3 region has 16 residues. Germline V gene sequence: CDR1 MGHRA, CDR2 YSYEKL.

The CDR3 DNA sequence: TGTGCCAGCAGCTCCACTGGTTACAATGAGCAGTTCTTC. Its protein product is CASSSTGYNEQFF. The chain joins TRBV7-6 to TRBJ2-1; D call uncertain. CDR3 size: 13 residues. Per germline, CDR1 SGHVS and CDR2 FNYEAQ. Trimming removed 4 bases from V and 4 bases from J, with 8 bases in between.

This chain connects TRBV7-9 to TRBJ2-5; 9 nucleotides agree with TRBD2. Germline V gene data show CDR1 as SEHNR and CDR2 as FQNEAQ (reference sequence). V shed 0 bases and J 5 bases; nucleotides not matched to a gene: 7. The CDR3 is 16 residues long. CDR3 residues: CASSLANSGGRETQYF. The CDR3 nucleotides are TGTGCCAGCAGCTTAGCGAATAGCGGGGGTAGGGAGACCCAGTACTTC.

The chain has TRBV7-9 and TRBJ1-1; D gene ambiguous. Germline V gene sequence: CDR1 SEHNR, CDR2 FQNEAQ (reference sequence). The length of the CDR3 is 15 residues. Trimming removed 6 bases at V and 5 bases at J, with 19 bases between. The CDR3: CASSRTDGRETEAFF. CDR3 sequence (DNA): TGTGCCAGCAGTCGAACCGACGGGAGGGAAACTGAAGCTTTCTTT.

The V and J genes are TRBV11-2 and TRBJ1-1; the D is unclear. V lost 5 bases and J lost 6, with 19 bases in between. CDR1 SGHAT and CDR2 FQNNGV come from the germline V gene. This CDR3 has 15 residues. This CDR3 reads CASSVSELLGAEAFF. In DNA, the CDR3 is TGTGCCAGCAGCGTCTCCGAACTTCTGGGCGCTGAAGCTTTCTTT.

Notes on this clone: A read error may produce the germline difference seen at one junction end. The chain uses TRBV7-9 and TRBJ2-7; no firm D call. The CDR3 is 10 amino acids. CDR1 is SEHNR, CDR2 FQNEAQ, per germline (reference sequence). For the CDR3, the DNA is TGTTCCAGCAGCGTACTCGAGCAGTACTTC. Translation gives CSSSVLEQYF.

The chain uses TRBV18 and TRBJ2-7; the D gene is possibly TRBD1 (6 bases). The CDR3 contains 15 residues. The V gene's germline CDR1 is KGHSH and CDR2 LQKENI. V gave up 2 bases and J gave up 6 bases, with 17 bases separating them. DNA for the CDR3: TGTGCCAGCTCACCAAATCAACTGGACAGCTCCGAGCAGTACTTC. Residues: CASSPNQLDSSEQYF.

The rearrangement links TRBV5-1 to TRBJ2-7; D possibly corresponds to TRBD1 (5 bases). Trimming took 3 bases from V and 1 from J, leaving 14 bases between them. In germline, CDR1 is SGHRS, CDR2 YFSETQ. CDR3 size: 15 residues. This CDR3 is CASSYEGQGSYEQYF. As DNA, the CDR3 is TGCGCCAGCAGCTATGAAGGCCAGGGATCCTACGAGCAGTACTTC.